This T cell receptor (beta chain) is from a study of cytomegalovirus exposure and HLA in healthy donors. Germline loops: CDR1 MNHNY, CDR2 SVGAGI (reference sequence). The CDR3 has 15 residues. J was trimmed by 2 bases and V by 6 bases; bases with no gene match: 7. PCR involved 60 Vbeta and 13 Jbeta primers. The protocol was immunoSEQ multiplex PCR, while the TCRdb copy is restricted to in-frame clones and leaves out a portion. The sample holds 85,000 to 100,000 clones, about four fifths seen once. Only a few counts were recorded for this clone. The sequencing sample was made of PBMCs. The clonotype originates from a human donor in good health. The chain links TRBV6-6 to TRBJ1-5, with 7 bases that match TRBD1. The CDR3 reads CASRQNRGRNQPQHF. In nucleotides, the CDR3 is TGTGCCAGCAGACAAAACAGGGGCCGCAATCAGCCCCAGCATTTT.